These 9 T cell receptor beta chains were sequenced from one sample in a study of radiotherapy plus CTLA-4 blockade in lung cancer. Method: immunoSEQ multiplex PCR; TCRdb's copy keeps in-frame clones and lacks some. Altogether 100,000 to 150,000 clones are present, nearly 80% being singletons, with the ten largest covering 4.5% to 6.5%. The sequences come from peripheral blood, collected from a patient treated with radiotherapy plus ipilimumab. The receptors come from a human donor with non-small cell lung cancer who had a partial response to radiotherapy plus ipilimumab.

The gene calls are TRBV6-5 and TRBJ2-2; D not resolved. Germline values: CDR1 MNHEY, CDR2 SVGAGI. The length of the CDR3 is 15 residues. V lost 4 bases and J 3 bases, leaving 12 bases between the germline ends. CDR3 nucleotide sequence: TGTGCCAGCAGTTTCGGCAGGATAGACACCGGGGAGCTGTTTTTT. Translating it yields CASSFGRIDTGELFF.

The rearrangement links TRBV5-1 to TRBJ1-2; possibly TRBD1 for D (6 bases). Germline loops: CDR1 SGHRS, CDR2 YFSETQ. The V and J ends lost 0 bases and 8 bases respectively, with 17 bases between them. CDR3 length: 15 amino acids. CDR3 bases: TGCGCCAGCAGCTTGGAGGGGGGGAGGACAAGCGGCTACACCTTC. Translating gives CASSLEGGRTSGYTF.

The V gene is TRBV10-1, the J gene TRBJ1-1; no firm D call. Germline assignment: CDR1 WNHNN and CDR2 SYGVQD (reference sequence). Trimming took 3 bases from V and 3 from J, leaving 5 bases between them. This CDR3 has 12 amino acids. Here the CDR3 reads CASSDYYTEAFF. For the CDR3, the DNA is TGCGCCAGCAGTGATTACTACACTGAAGCTTTCTTT.

The CDR3 coding sequence is TGCAGCGCGAAGGACAGTAGCAATCAGCCCCAGCATTTT. This encodes CSAKDSSNQPQHF. V gene TRBV29-1 combines with J gene TRBJ1-5; tentative D call: TRBD1 (6 bases). V dropped 7 bases and J dropped 0 bases, with 10 bases sitting between them. The CDR3 length is 13 residues. Germline V CDR1 and CDR2: SQVTM, ANQGSEA.

This chain links TRBV4-2 with TRBJ2-3; tentatively, D is TRBD2 (6 bases). Trimming cost V 1 base and J 4 bases, with 9 bases left between them. Germline CDR1 is LGHNA and CDR2 is YNFKEQ. CDR3 length equals 14 residues. The CDR3 DNA follows: TGTGCCAGCAGCCAAGGACTAGTGGCAGATACGCAGTATTTT. It specifies CASSQGLVADTQYF.

The genes are TRBV29-1 and TRBJ2-1; D may be TRBD1 (7 bases). V lost 2 bases and J 2 bases, leaving 19 bases between the germline ends. This CDR3 has 17 residues. CDR1 and CDR2 from the germline V gene are SQVTM and ANQGSEA. This chain's CDR3 is CSVERGFVRGAYNEQFF. CDR3 DNA: TGCAGCGTTGAAAGGGGGTTTGTCAGGGGGGCCTACAATGAGCAGTTCTTC.

J is TRBJ2-5 and V is TRBV27; 14 bases match TRBD2. The CDR3 loop spans 16 amino acids. CDR1 and CDR2 from the germline V gene are MNHEY and SMNVEV (reference sequence). Trimming at V came to 10 bases and at J to 5 bases, leaving 12 bases not matched to a gene. The CDR3 nucleotides are TGTGCCACACGCCCAGGACTAGCGGGAGGACGGGAGACCCAGTACTTC. Translated: CATRPGLAGGRETQYF.

This chain connects TRBV10-3 to TRBJ2-7, with 11 bases fitting TRBD1. This CDR3 has 15 residues. The ends lost 2 bases at V and 3 bases at J; junction bases unmatched: 3. Germline CDR1 reads ENHRY; CDR2 reads SYGVKD. The CDR3 region has the DNA TGTGCCATCAGTGAGGGGGGGACAGGGGGCTACGAGCAGTACTTC. Translating gives CAISEGGTGGYEQYF.

The V and J genes are TRBV4-2 and TRBJ2-1; 8 bases are shared with TRBD2. The J segment lost 4 bases and the V segment lost 4 bases, leaving 6 bases of the junction unmatched. The length of the CDR3 is 15 residues. CDR1 and CDR2 from the germline V gene are LGHNA and YNFKEQ. The CDR3 coding sequence is TGTGCCAGCAGCCCTAGCGGGTCAGCTTACAATGAGCAGTTCTTC. This codes for CASSPSGSAYNEQFF.